This T cell receptor beta chain was found in a study of neurological immune-mediated disorders. Germline lookup yields CDR1 MNHNY and CDR2 SVGAGI (reference sequence). The CDR3 has 10 amino acids. This clonotype has ten or more counts. The antigen is unknown. The junction departs from the called germline gene at one end, perhaps through a read error. TCRdb reprocessed the 5' RACE reads with MiXCR, giving one entry per CDR3 protein. This table holds tens of thousands of distinct CDR3 sequences, 3% to 4% found once. Overall study results and limits: Sharing of CDR3 amino acid sequences among expanded clones across subjects was absent, suggesting private repertoires in all groups.

The source of this sequence is a woman between 50 and 59 years old with multiple sclerosis. Source material: PBMCs. The V and J genes are TRBV6-6 and TRBJ1-3; D perhaps matches TRBD1 (5 bases). The CDR3 region has the DNA TGTGCCAGCAGTGGAGGGACGGTCCGGTTT. Translation gives CASSGGTVRF.